This record concerns one T cell receptor beta chain sequence. Its antigen is still unknown. The germline V gene encodes CDR1 SGHNT and CDR2 YYREEE (reference sequence). The ends were cut back, 4 bases at V and 1 base at J, with 18 bases in the middle. CDR3 size: 17 residues. Extraction of genomic DNA in unsorted samples used about 90 million PBMCs. The run depth of the assay was deep. TCRdb's table, derived via immunoSEQ multiplex PCR, lists solely in-frame clones and lacks some. The sample lists around 510,000 clones; roughly four fifths were seen once. The data are from a study of shared clonotypes between healthy human individuals. Broader study findings: Apart from blood, nothing was sampled; tissue repertoires likely differ.

Material: PBMCs. V and J are TRBV5-4 and TRBJ2-1; D is tentatively TRBD1 or TRBD2 (5 bases each). The TCR comes from a woman aged 35 to 49 in good health. Some clones in this sample may be carry-over from other donors' samples. CDR3 protein: CASSPPTGTPSYNEQFF. In DNA, the CDR3 is TGTGCCAGCAGCCCACCCACCGGGACCCCATCCTACAATGAGCAGTTCTTC.